The present T cell receptor beta chain was sequenced within a study of blood T cell repertoires in COVID-19. Study context: Nucleic acid was either cDNA or gDNA, and it came from T cells, B-cell-depleted T cells, or PBMCs.

The CDR3 loop spans 13 amino acids. With 6 bases removed from V and 4 bases from J, the gap between germline ends came to 10 bases. CDR1 MRHNA and CDR2 SNTAGT come from the germline V gene. Sequenced by immunoSEQ multiplex PCR; TCRdb stores in-frame clones only, minus some. The profile shows 150,000 or so clones, 85% to 95% of them singletons. It was during active infection that Seattle patients were enrolled and then longitudinally followed. The rearrangement joins TRBV6-4 to TRBJ2-1; D may be TRBD1 (5 bases). Source material: peripheral blood. The receptor was isolated from an older woman with COVID-19, enrolled during active disease. In nucleotides, the CDR3 is TGTGCCAGCAGCCAGGGTCTATACAATGAGCAGTTCTTC. Protein sequence: CASSQGLYNEQFF.